What follows are 10 T cell receptor beta chains derived from one specimen sequenced in a study of blood T cell repertoires in COVID-19. Measured with immunoSEQ multiplex PCR; TCRdb has only the in-frame clones, and not every one. The sample lists around 59,000 clones, approximately 78% occurring once. The sequenced sample was peripheral blood. Receptor source: a man older than 75 with acute or convalescent COVID-19.

CDR3 sequence: CASSWAPMASEAFF. The DNA for the CDR3 is TGTGCCAGTAGTTGGGCCCCCATGGCATCTGAAGCTTTCTTT. V gene TRBV19 combines with J gene TRBJ1-1; D not certain. In germline, CDR1 is LNHDA, CDR2 SQIVND (reference sequence). The CDR3 is 14 amino acids. With 5 bases removed from V and 6 bases from J, the gap between germline ends came to 16 bases.

The V call is TRBV7-8, the J call TRBJ2-7, with 11 bases fitting TRBD2. V lost 3 bases and J lost 6; bases outside the gene matches: 13. The CDR3 loop spans 17 amino acids. Germline-derived CDR1 and CDR2 are SGHVS and FQNEAQ. CDR3 sequence reads: CASSFASGGKRASEQYF. The CDR3 bases are TGTGCCAGCAGCTTTGCTAGCGGGGGGAAACGGGCTAGCGAGCAGTACTTC.

The rearrangement links TRBV28 to TRBJ2-7; 10 bases agree with TRBD2. The CDR3 runs to 15 residues. The germline gives CDR1 MDHEN, CDR2 SYDVKM. V shed 4 bases, J shed 3 bases, and the junction held 6 bases outside the gene matches. CDR3 nucleotide sequence: TGTGCCAGCAGTTCTAGCGGGAGTAATCTCTACGAGCAGTACTTC. It encodes CASSSSGSNLYEQYF.

CDR3 nucleotide sequence: TGTGCCAGTAGTAGTGGACAGGGGGCGCGAATGAATCAGCCCCAGCATTTT. It yields the protein CASSSGQGARMNQPQHF. The J gene is TRBJ1-5, the V gene TRBV19, with 11 positions matching TRBD1. V lost 4 bases and J lost 4; bases outside the gene matches: 9. CDR1 LNHDA and CDR2 SQIVND come from the germline V gene (reference sequence). The CDR3 is made up of 17 amino acids.

The chain has TRBV25-1 and TRBJ2-7; the match to TRBD1 covers 7 bases. The CDR3 is 14 amino acids. The germline gives CDR1 MGHDK, CDR2 SYGVNS. Unmatched junction bases numbered 2, after V lost 3 bases and J lost 0 bases. The CDR3 is CASSEPGGSYEQYF. CDR3 in DNA: TGTGCCAGCAGTGAGCCAGGGGGCTCCTACGAGCAGTACTTC.

The chain joins TRBV2 to TRBJ1-1; no clear D gene. The CDR3 sequence is 15 residues long. Per the germline V gene, CDR1 is SNHLY and CDR2 is FYNNEI. The V and J ends lost 0 bases and 0 bases respectively, with 8 bases between them. CDR3 residues: CASSEAAVLNTEAFF. The CDR3 DNA reads TGTGCCAGCAGTGAAGCGGCAGTTTTGAACACTGAAGCTTTCTTT.

The chain has TRBV10-3 and TRBJ2-7; possibly TRBD2 for D (5 bases). This CDR3 has 12 residues. Between the trimmed V and J ends, which lost 9 bases and 4 bases, there was a span of 13 bases. The germline gives CDR1 ENHRY, CDR2 SYGVKD. The CDR3 DNA reads as TGTGCCATTAGTCGGGGATCATACGAGCAGTACTTC. It encodes CAISRGSYEQYF.

The chain couples TRBV11-2 to TRBJ2-5, with 8 bases identical to TRBD1. This CDR3 contains 15 residues. Germline V gives CDR1 SGHAT, CDR2 FQNNGV. V was pared by 4 bases and J by 1 base, with 5 bases of the junction left unmatched. CDR3 protein: CASSSGDRIQETQYF. In DNA, the CDR3 is TGTGCCAGCAGCTCTGGGGACAGGATCCAAGAGACCCAGTACTTC. Full variable domain (outside the CDR3, taken from reference TRBV11-2 and TRBJ2-5): EAGVAQSPRYKIIEKRQSVAFWCNPISGHATLYWYQQILGQGPKLLIQFQNNGVVDDSQLPKDRFSAERLKGVDSTLKIQPAKLEDSAVYLCASSSGDRIQETQYFGPGTRLLVL.

This chain joins TRBV5-8 and TRBJ2-4; D is perhaps TRBD2 (6 bases). The CDR3 is 14 residues long. Trimming cost V 0 bases and J 5 bases, with 9 bases left between them. Germline V gene lookup returns CDR1 SGHTS and CDR2 YDEGEE. The CDR3 spells CASSLGTGENIQYF. The DNA of the CDR3 is TGTGCCAGCAGCTTGGGGACGGGAGAAAACATTCAGTACTTC.

The chain joins TRBV2 to TRBJ2-1; 10 bases are shared with TRBD2. Germline V gives CDR1 SNHLY, CDR2 FYNNEI. V dropped 4 bases and J dropped 1; count of bases not matched to a gene: 4. This CDR3 is built from 16 residues. The CDR3 DNA is TGTGCCAGCAGTGGGGGTAGCGGGGGGTCCTACAATGAGCAGTTCTTC. This encodes CASSGGSGGSYNEQFF. The full variable domain, its missing parts supplied by reference TRBV2 and TRBJ2-1, is EPEVTQTPSHQVTQMGQEVILRCVPISNHLYFYWYRQILGQKVEFLVSFYNNEISEKSEIFDDQFSVERPDGSNFTLKIRSTKLEDSAMYFCASSGGSGGSYNEQFFGPGTRLTVL.